This paragraph covers one T cell receptor (beta chain) sequence. There is no known antigen for this receptor. No base-level quality is on record; no much larger clone is a single base apart. The same CDR3 is also encoded by other DNA sequences in this sample. These data originate in a study of shared clonotypes between healthy human individuals (dated by TCRdb to about 2020). Notes on the research overall: The cohort included a few men and a couple of women between 18 and 49 years of age. For each donor, CD4 naive and CD4 memory were each run on three plates, CD8 naive on two plates, and CD8 memory on one plate. Blood TCR repertoires of roughly 5 healthy adults were deeply sequenced to estimate repertoire size and the extent of clonotype sharing between individuals. To increase sequencing depth and limit assay-specific biases, TCR repertoire library preparation and sequencing were carried out by different laboratories using diverse techniques. Between about 0.8 and 9 billion PBMCs per donor were obtained by leukapheresis. The research as a whole found: Rarefaction of sorted-subset datasets indicated incomplete sequencing despite the large sequencing depth. Only blood was sampled, and tissue TCR repertoires likely differ from those in blood. Clonotypes shared by all four sorted-subset donors showed higher generation probabilities than non-shared clonotypes. The genetic and exposure-history diversity represented was limited by the small number of donors. Larger estimated clonotype richness was generally found for naive subsets than for memory subsets. Based on pairwise subsampling, the degree of clonotype sharing among donors was expected to be affected by sequencing depth. Around 5.4% of naive CD4, around 3.5% of naive CD8, 2.3% of memory CD4, and approximately 0.39% of memory CD8 clonotypes were shared across a few donors.

The donors were healthy, HIV-negative adults with no recently reported acute infections or vaccinations. Every donor was a Caucasian adult living in Nashville, Tennessee, USA. CD4+ T cells were enriched through magnetic negative selection, after which naive cells were positively selected on CD45RA and the remaining negative fraction served as the memory subset. After blood collection by leukapheresis, PBMCs were isolated using Ficoll-Histopaque density gradient centrifugation and then cryopreserved in the vapor phase of liquid nitrogen. Purity and quantity of every magnetically sorted T cell population were checked by analytical flow cytometry. From each sorted fraction, genomic DNA was isolated and quantified by UV absorbance on a Nanodrop 2000c. Using the deep immunoSEQ assay, TCR CDR3 regions were amplified from genomic DNA by multiplex PCR. Extracted genomic DNA from each cell subset was distributed evenly across all wells of several immunoSEQ 96-well plates, and each plate was treated as a replicate. For sorted subsets, each replicate PCR was loaded with about 0.2 ug genomic DNA, equivalent to roughly 30,000 T cell genomes. Purified libraries were measured with a Qubit 3.0 fluorometer, size-checked on a Bioanalyzer 2100, and measured again with the KAPA Library Quantification kit. Every immunoSEQ 96-well plate was sequenced on a separate single-read 150-cycle Illumina NextSeq 550 flow cell. As for the original processing: Because the immunoSEQ output included only junctional sequences and no quality scores, the filtering could not be the same as the filtering used for full-length reads. Sequences were annotated with PyIR, a Python wrapper for IgBLAST v1.9, and V/J genes and CDR3 were assigned using IMGT germline references. Reads were removed for weak V/J assignments (E-value above 1e-6), missing CDR3, stop codons, out-of-frame junctions, or ambiguous translated residues. A V3J clonotype was defined by an identical inferred V gene, J gene, and CDR3 amino acid sequence. The percentage overlap between two repertoires was calculated by dividing the number of shared unique clonotypes by the size of the smaller repertoire. Repertoire richness was assessed with RTK rarefaction, the Chao1 estimator, and Recon v2.1 estimates of unobserved clonotypes. OLGA was used to compute generation probabilities for all TCRbeta clonotypes that the gDNA method yielded from a handful of donors. Entries here come from immuneACCESS through TCRdb and include only in-frame sequences with V and J called. Some clones fail to appear in such tables; in the studies checked, an unresolved V gene covers under half of the shortfall, and the cause of the remainder is unknown. That table is the source of V, J and clone size, and D and trimming were worked out from the DNA. Across this sample there are 950,000 to 1,100,000 clones, with around 76% seen only once. The top ten clones comprise around 1.5% of the sample.

V is reduced by 3 bases and J by 0 bases, leaving a spacing of 8 bases between them. Via the germline V gene (reference sequence), CDR1 is MNHEY and CDR2 SMNVEV. The CDR3 starts with the cysteine, ends with the phenylalanine, and has 14 residues. Only the CDR3 part of the read is kept: 42 bases, read in frame from the first base. Sequencing was done on a sample of memory CD4+ T cells sorted from blood. This specimen's cell subset or site label, per the study, means: CD45RA-negative fraction. This sequence uses TRBV27 and TRBJ1-1, with a weak D call of TRBD1 (6 bases match). This sequence was found in a man aged 18 to 29 in good health. The nucleotide sequence is given as TGTGCCAGCAGTTTTAGGGGGGTGAACACTGAAGCTTTCTTT. Protein translation: CASSFRGVNTEAFF.